This TCR beta chain was captured in a study of T cell clones after liver transplantation. Whole-study context: Pre-transplant mixed lymphocyte reactions yielded third-party-reactive TCRbeta sequences as comparators for graft-donor-reactive sequences. Patients counted as tolerant after at least one year off all immunosuppression, enzymes not exceeding twice normal. Samples came pre-transplant, pre-randomization before withdrawal, and post-randomization after withdrawal ended.

Study-wide results and caveats: Graft donor-reactive T cells may have migrated into the graft rather than being deleted.

V was clipped by 6 bases and J by 1 base, with 9 bases between them. CDR3 size: 13 residues. Germline V gives CDR1 MNHEY, CDR2 SVGAGI. In regard to this clone: What it binds is unknown.

Clones were sequenced by immunoSEQ multiplex PCR, and TCRdb holds only the in-frame ones, with some missing. The sample includes tens of thousands of clones, roughly four fifths of them seen just once. The receptor comes from a human patient who received a liver transplant. Some T cells here may be from the graft donor. The rearrangement links TRBV6-5 to TRBJ1-2, with unresolved D. The specimen was CD4+ T cells from blood, collected approximately 3.5 years after liver transplant. CDR3 amino acids: CASRFDNNYGYTF. For the CDR3, the DNA is TGTGCCAGCAGATTCGACAATAACTATGGCTACACCTTC.